Listed here is a single T cell receptor beta chain. Its antigen is unidentified. The split of CD4+ cells yielded CD45RA+ naive and CD45RA-negative memory subsets. Measured with immunoSEQ multiplex PCR; TCRdb has only the in-frame clones, and not every one. The sample has about 1.1 million clones; approximately 78% are singletons. This entry belongs to a study of shared clonotypes between healthy human individuals. Study-wide context: Every donor yielded three CD4 naive, three CD4 memory, two CD8 naive and one CD8 memory plate. Points from the study as a whole: Naive subsets generally exceeded memory subsets in estimated richness. Sharing across four donors was seen in 5% to 5.5% of naive CD4 clonotypes.

The CDR3 totals 14 residues. Germline CDR1 is SGHTA and CDR2 is FQGTGA. The trim removed 1 base at V and 6 bases at J, leaving 3 bases unmatched. This sequence was found in a young man in good health. Some clones in this sample may be carry-over from other donors' samples. The J gene is TRBJ2-1, the V gene TRBV7-3, with 7 bases that match TRBD1. The specimen sequenced was memory CD4+ T cells from PBMCs. As for subset: CD45RA-negative fraction. The CDR3 sequence is CASSLNRGGNEQFF. CDR3 in DNA: TGTGCCAGCAGCTTAAACAGGGGTGGCAATGAGCAGTTCTTC.